Listed below are T cell receptor beta chains from one sample, sequenced in a study of T cell responses to AZD1222 COVID-19 vaccine. Using immunoSEQ multiplex PCR, the repertoire was profiled, and TCRdb retains in-frame clones only, with some absent. In the table there are roughly 140,000 clones, 90% to 95% of which are singletons. The input for sequencing was peripheral blood, taken after recovery from COVID-19. The receptors stem from an adult who had recovered from COVID-19. CDR3s include the opening cysteine and the closing phenylalanine or tryptophan. A D gene is named only where the DNA matches it firmly. Clone size is not always given. Where it is, it says once, few, many or a class for expanded clones.

clone_size,d_call,j_call,v_call,cdr3_aa,cdr3_nt
.,.,TRBJ2-1,TRBV4-1,CASSQGSDEQFF,TGCGCCAGCAGCCAAGGTAGTGATGAGCAGTTCTTC
.,TRBD2,TRBJ2-3,TRBV6-5,CASTERGPTDTQYF,TGTGCCAGCACCGAGCGGGGCCCCACAGATACGCAGTATTTT
.,TRBD1,TRBJ1-3,TRBV14,CASSQDRDRRNTIYF,TGTGCCAGCAGCCAGGACCGGGACAGAAGAAACACCATATATTTT
.,.,TRBJ1-3,TRBV7-9,CASSPTSSSKVNTIYF,TGTGCCAGCAGCCCAACGAGCAGCTCTAAAGTCAACACCATATATTTT
.,.,TRBJ2-3,TRBV24-1,CATSDHTRNSDTQYF,TGTGCCACCAGTGATCATACTAGGAACTCGGATACGCAGTATTTT
.,TRBD1,TRBJ1-1,TRBV3-1/TRBV3-2,CASSLRTGQGTEAFF,TGTGCCAGCAGCCTACGGACAGGGCAGGGCACTGAAGCTTTCTTT
.,TRBD2,TRBJ2-1,TRBV28,CASSLGNSGGASYNEQFF,TGTGCCAGCAGTTTGGGTAATAGCGGGGGGGCATCCTACAATGAGCAGTTCTTC
.,.,TRBJ2-5,TRBV7-2,CASSSSGWARETQYF,TGTGCCAGCAGCTCATCAGGGTGGGCCCGAGAGACCCAGTACTTC
.,.,TRBJ2-7,TRBV6-5,CASGRGQSSYEQYF,TGTGCCAGCGGGCGGGGACAAAGCTCCTACGAGCAGTACTTC
.,.,TRBJ1-4,TRBV28,CASGSHGAGEKLFF,TGTGCCAGCGGGTCCCACGGGGCAGGTGAAAAACTGTTTTTT
.,.,TRBJ2-3,TRBV19,CASSITSTGDTQYF,TGTGCCAGTAGTATAACTAGCACGGGAGATACGCAGTATTTT
.,.,TRBJ2-6,TRBV6-5,CASSYFAGANVLTF,TGTGCCAGCAGTTACTTTGCAGGGGCCAACGTCCTGACTTTC
.,.,TRBJ2-7,TRBV29-1,CSVEVGPLRGEQYF,TGCAGCGTTGAAGTTGGCCCCCTTCGGGGGGAGCAGTACTTC
.,.,TRBJ2-2,TRBV18,CASSPGTGIAANTGELFF,TGTGCCAGCTCACCTGGGACCGGTATAGCGGCAAACACCGGGGAGCTGTTTTTT
.,TRBD2,TRBJ2-7,TRBV11-2,CASSLELAGYYEQYF,TGTGCCAGCAGCTTAGAGCTAGCGGGATATTACGAGCAGTACTTC
.,TRBD2,TRBJ2-5,TRBV7-8,CASSSPASGKQETQYF,TGTGCCAGCAGCTCCCCGGCTAGCGGGAAGCAAGAGACCCAGTACTTC
.,.,TRBJ1-6,TRBV9,CASSEGRALHF,TGTGCCAGCAGCGAGGGTCGGGCCCTCCACTTT
once,.,TRBJ2-7,TRBV27,CASSPGTAGYEQYF,TGTGCCAGCAGTCCTGGGACAGCGGGGTACGAGCAGTACTTC
.,.,TRBJ2-6,TRBV7-8,CASSFRQGSSGANVLTF,TGTGCCAGCAGCTTTCGTCAGGGGAGCTCTGGGGCCAACGTCCTGACTTTC
.,.,TRBJ2-3,TRBV5-8,CASTPYLADTQYF,TGTGCCAGCACCCCCTACTTGGCAGATACGCAGTATTTT
.,.,TRBJ1-6,TRBV15,CATSRDGQDNSPLHF,TGTGCCACCAGCAGAGATGGGCAGGATAATTCACCCCTCCACTTT
.,.,TRBJ2-3,TRBV4-1,CASSQAARVSTDTQYF,TGCGCCAGCAGCCAAGCTGCGCGGGTTAGCACAGATACGCAGTATTTT
.,.,TRBJ2-2,TRBV11-2,CASTKNSQATGELFF,TGTGCCAGCACCAAAAACTCGCAGGCCACCGGGGAGCTGTTTTTT
once,.,TRBJ2-5,TRBV28,CASSFQETQYF,TGTGCCAGCAGCTTCCAAGAGACCCAGTACTTC
.,.,TRBJ1-6,TRBV3-1/TRBV3-2,CASSQGQILNSPLHF,TGTGCCAGCAGCCAAGGACAGATATTAAATTCACCCCTCCACTTT
.,TRBD2,TRBJ2-1,TRBV30,CAWSVPPGLASYNEQFF,TGTGCCTGGAGTGTGCCCCCGGGACTAGCGTCCTACAATGAGCAGTTCTTC
once,TRBD2,TRBJ2-1,TRBV7-6,CASSPYLAGGPPPSEQFF,TGTGCCAGCAGCCCCTATTTGGCGGGAGGTCCCCCTCCGAGTGAGCAGTTCTTC
once,TRBD1,TRBJ2-4,TRBV6-6,CASNSGQVANIQYF,TGTGCCAGCAACTCTGGACAGGTGGCAAACATTCAGTACTTC
.,.,TRBJ2-1,TRBV3-1/TRBV3-2,CASSDNLSSYNEQFF,TGTGCCAGCAGCGATAACTTGAGCTCCTACAATGAGCAGTTCTTC
.,.,TRBJ1-1,TRBV5-8,CASSLTGRGGEAFF,TGTGCCAGCAGCTTGACAGGGCGTGGAGGTGAGGCTTTCTTT
.,TRBD2,TRBJ2-7,TRBV3-1/TRBV3-2,CASSQEAAGGPYEQYF,TGTGCCAGCAGCCAAGAGGCTGCGGGAGGGCCCTACGAGCAGTACTTC
once,TRBD2,TRBJ2-5,TRBV5-1,CASNLRPLSGSAGETQYF,TGCGCCAGCAACCTCCGTCCCCTTAGCGGGAGTGCCGGAGAGACCCAGTACTTC
.,.,TRBJ1-5,TRBV5-8,CASSRGAWSQPQHF,TGTGCCAGCAGCCGAGGGGCTTGGAGTCAGCCCCAGCATTTT
.,.,TRBJ2-7,TRBV5-6,CASSLGSGTYEQYF,TGTGCCAGCAGCTTGGGTAGCGGAACCTACGAGCAGTACTTC
.,.,TRBJ1-6,TRBV5-1,CASSLGTSNSPLHF,TGCGCCAGCAGCCTCGGGACCTCGAATTCACCCCTCCACTTT
.,.,TRBJ2-6,TRBV7-8,CASSLVSPGANVLTF,TGTGCCAGCAGCTTAGTCTCCCCTGGGGCCAACGTCCTGACTTTC
.,.,TRBJ2-7,TRBV19,CASSNRGPPSEQYF,TGTGCCAGTAGTAATAGGGGACCCCCGAGTGAGCAGTACTTC
.,.,TRBJ2-7,TRBV30,CAWKGLAYEQYF,TGTGCCTGGAAAGGGCTAGCTTACGAGCAGTACTTC
once,.,TRBJ1-6,TRBV5-6,CASSLGGFYNSPLHF,TGTGCCAGCAGCTTAGGCGGGTTTTATAATTCACCCCTCCACTTT
.,TRBD1,TRBJ1-1,TRBV18,CASSLGAGGSTEAFF,TGTGCCAGCTCACTCGGGGCAGGGGGGAGCACTGAAGCTTTCTTT
.,.,TRBJ1-1,TRBV30,CAWRAGAVSVAFF,TGTGCCTGGAGGGCTGGGGCGGTCTCGGTAGCTTTCTTT
.,TRBD1,TRBJ2-1,TRBV7-9,CASSFGQGFYNEQFF,TGTGCCAGCAGCTTCGGACAGGGATTCTACAATGAGCAGTTCTTC
once,.,TRBJ1-2,TRBV2,CASSEGFRDYTF,TGTGCCAGCAGTGAAGGGTTTAGGGACTACACCTTC
.,TRBD1,TRBJ1-5,TRBV19,CASSTGTGSNQPQHF,TGTGCCAGTAGTACCGGGACAGGGAGCAATCAGCCCCAGCATTTT
.,.,TRBJ2-3,TRBV11-3,CASSLGGTDTQYF,TGTGCCAGCAGCTTGGGTGGGACAGATACGCAGTATTTT
.,TRBD1,TRBJ1-2,TRBV14,CASSQGTGSIYGYTF,TGTGCCAGCAGCCAAGGGACAGGGTCTATCTATGGCTACACCTTC
.,TRBD1,TRBJ2-7,TRBV6-6,CASSYRDRGDEQYF,TGTGCCAGCAGTTACAGAGACAGGGGGGACGAGCAGTACTTC
.,.,TRBJ1-5,TRBV19,CASVTGYGQPQHF,TGTGCCAGTGTTACAGGGTATGGTCAGCCCCAGCATTTT
.,TRBD1,TRBJ1-5,TRBV12-3/TRBV12-4,CASSLDRGQPQHF,TGTGCCAGCAGCCTCGACAGGGGTCAGCCCCAGCATTTT
.,.,TRBJ2-1,TRBV6-5,CASSRNNEQFF,TGTGCCAGCAGTAGGAACAATGAGCAGTTCTTC
.,.,TRBJ2-7,TRBV11-2,CASSSGERAVYEQYF,TGTGCCAGCAGTTCAGGGGAAAGAGCCGTCTACGAGCAGTACTTC
.,.,TRBJ2-1,TRBV7-2,CASSSETGYNEQFF,TGTGCCAGCAGCTCAGAAACAGGTTACAATGAGCAGTTCTTC
.,.,TRBJ2-5,TRBV7-2,CASSPLGIQETQYF,TGTGCCAGCAGCCCACTAGGAATCCAAGAGACCCAGTACTTC
.,TRBD1,TRBJ2-6,TRBV5-1,CASSPLPGQGTSWANVLTF,TGCGCCAGCAGTCCACTTCCGGGACAGGGAACTTCCTGGGCCAACGTCCTGACTTTC
.,TRBD2,TRBJ2-3,TRBV3-1/TRBV3-2,CASSPGLAGAIDTQYF,TGTGCCAGCAGCCCGGGACTAGCGGGAGCGATAGATACGCAGTATTTT